This T cell receptor (beta chain) originates from a study of shared clonotypes between healthy human individuals. Losses at the gene ends were 5 bases for V and 8 bases for J; bases not matched to a gene: 12. This CDR3 is built from 16 residues. Germline V gives CDR1 SGHAT, CDR2 FQDESV (reference sequence). When samples were unsorted, tens of millions of PBMCs were used for genomic DNA. This clone came up once. Repertoires were generated with immunoSEQ multiplex PCR, while TCRdb's copy carries only in-frame clones and drops some. This sample has some 530,000 clones, with around 80% found just once. This clonotype was sampled from a woman aged 40 to 50 in good health. Some clones in this sample may be carry-over from other donors' samples. This chain links TRBV11-1 with TRBJ2-1, with 10 bases lining up with TRBD2. Specimen: PBMCs. CDR3 region: CASSNRLAGVGDEQFF. The CDR3 DNA follows: TGTGCCAGCAGCAACCGCCTAGCGGGAGTTGGGGATGAGCAGTTCTTC.